This T cell receptor beta chain was captured in a study of tumor-infiltrating lymphocytes in primary liver carcinoma. Across the study: Samples produced roughly 3.5 to 7.13 million productive TCRbeta reads, comparable across tissue types. Points from the study as a whole: Tumor-adjacent and tumor-blood pairs overlapped less than tumor region pairs did.

In its sample, this clonotype was seen once. Its specificity is unknown. A much larger clone lies a single base off, so this may be a read error. Out of unsorted whole blood came the blood RNA, and germline DNA was extracted as well. Collection of about 4 milliliters of peripheral blood took place before surgery. Germline V gene sequence: CDR1 GTSNPN, CDR2 SVGIG (reference sequence). V shed 8 bases, J shed 7 bases, and the junction held 12 bases outside the gene matches. This CDR3 region has 13 residues. With around 520 ng total RNA as template and a constant-region primer, TCR beta cDNA was made. For TCR beta, libraries were produced by three nested multiplex PCR rounds using slightly modified ARM-PCR. Two initial PCR rounds of 10 to 11 cycles each paired TRBV1-TRBV30 forward primers with a C-beta reverse primer. MiXCR was run by TCRdb on the multiplex PCR reads, yielding one entry per CDR3 protein. The table lists about 310,000 distinct CDR3 sequences, approximately 58% of them singletons, with over 15% in the top ten.

The chain has TRBV30 and TRBJ1-1; TRBD1 aligns across 8 bases. The sequencing input was peripheral blood. The clonotype originates from a woman younger than 45 with primary liver carcinoma and hepatitis B virus infection. CDR3 loop: CAGTSGTGYEAFF. For the CDR3, the DNA is TGTGCCGGGACTTCCGGGACAGGTTATGAAGCTTTCTTT.